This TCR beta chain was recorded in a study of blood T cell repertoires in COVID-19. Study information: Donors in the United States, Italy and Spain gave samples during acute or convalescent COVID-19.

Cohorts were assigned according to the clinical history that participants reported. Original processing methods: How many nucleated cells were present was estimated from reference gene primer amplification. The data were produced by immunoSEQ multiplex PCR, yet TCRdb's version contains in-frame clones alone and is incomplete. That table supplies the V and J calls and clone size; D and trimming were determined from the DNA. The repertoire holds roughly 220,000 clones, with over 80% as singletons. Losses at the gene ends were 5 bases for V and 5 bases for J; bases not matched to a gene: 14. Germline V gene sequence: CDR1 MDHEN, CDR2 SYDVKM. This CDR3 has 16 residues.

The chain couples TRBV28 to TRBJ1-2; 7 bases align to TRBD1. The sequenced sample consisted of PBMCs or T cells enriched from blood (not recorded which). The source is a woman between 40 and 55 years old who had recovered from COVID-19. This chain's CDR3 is CASSRDYLGQRYGYTF. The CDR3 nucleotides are TGTGCCAGCAGTAGGGATTATTTGGGACAGAGGTATGGCTACACCTTC.